This entry lists 8 T cell receptor beta chains sequenced from one sample in a study of blood T cell repertoires in COVID-19. Sequencing was performed with immunoSEQ multiplex PCR; in TCRdb, only in-frame clones are kept and a portion is missing. The sample records 150,000 to 250,000 clones, 87% being singletons. The sample consisted of PBMCs or T cells enriched from blood (not recorded which). The receptors were gathered from a woman aged 25 to 39 who had recovered from COVID-19.

The genes are TRBV2 and TRBJ2-5; D might be TRBD1 (6 bases). With 6 bases removed from V and 5 bases from J, the gap between germline ends came to 13 bases. From germline, CDR1 is SNHLY and CDR2 FYNNEI. This CDR3 region has 13 residues. Here the CDR3 DNA reads TGTGCCAGCAGGGCAGGGGCGAGGGAGACCCAGTACTTC. It specifies CASRAGARETQYF.

The chain employs TRBV7-3 and TRBJ2-3; unclear D gene. The CDR3 is 12 amino acids. CDR1 and CDR2 from the germline V gene are SGHTA and FQGTGA. V was cut by 5 bases and J by 3 bases, with 6 bases left in between. In nucleotides, the CDR3 is TGTGCCAGCAGCCACGGGACAGATACGCAGTATTTT. Encoded protein: CASSHGTDTQYF.

The CDR3 loop is CASSPIEGGALGKLFF. The CDR3 bases are TGTGCCAGCAGCCCGATCGAGGGGGGGGCGCTGGGAAAACTGTTTTTT. The chain recombines TRBV5-5 with TRBJ1-4, with D tentatively TRBD1 (6 bases). V lost 4 bases and J 10 bases, leaving 23 bases between the germline ends. CDR1 and CDR2 from the germline V gene are SGHKS and YYEKEE (reference sequence). The CDR3 has 16 amino acids. The full variable domain, completed using reference TRBV5-5 and TRBJ1-4, is DAGVTQSPTHLIKTRGQQVTLRCSPISGHKSVSWYQQVLGQGPQFIFQYYEKEERGRGNFPDRFSARQFPNYSSELNVNALLLGDSALYLCASSPIEGGALGKLFFGSGTQLSVL.

This chain uses TRBV6-2 or TRBV6-3 with TRBJ1-5; D is perhaps TRBD1 (5 bases). The V and J ends lost 2 bases and 4 bases respectively, with 15 bases between them. The V gene's germline CDR1 is MNHEY and CDR2 SVGEGT. This CDR3 has 16 residues. Here the CDR3 reads CASSYGAGRQNQPQHF. The CDR3 nucleotides read TGTGCCAGCAGTTACGGGGCAGGGAGGCAGAATCAGCCCCAGCATTTT.

The chain employs TRBV29-1 and TRBJ1-2; 11 bases match TRBD1. The CDR3 length is 13 residues. Germline-derived CDR1 and CDR2 are SQVTM and ANQGSEA. V shed 6 bases and J 4 bases; nucleotides not matched to a gene: 4. CDR3 amino acids: CSVSGTGGYGYTF. The CDR3 coding sequence is TGCAGCGTCTCCGGGACAGGGGGCTATGGCTACACCTTC.

The chain joins TRBV27 to TRBJ1-1, with TRBD1 matching 7 bases. V was clipped by 10 bases and J by 6 bases; unmatched bases: 11. The V gene's germline CDR1 is MNHEY and CDR2 SMNVEV (reference sequence). CDR3 size: 13 residues. Written as DNA, the CDR3 is TGTGCCACTCAACAGGGGTCTTTCGCTGAAGCTTTCTTT. Its translation is CATQQGSFAEAFF.

The chain links TRBV7-2 to TRBJ1-3; TRBD1 might be the D (5 bases). The germline CDR1 and CDR2 sequences are SGHTA and FQGNSA. V was cut by 1 base and J by 5 bases, with 12 bases left in between. This CDR3 comprises 15 residues. The CDR3 sequence is CASSLVPGGRNTIYF. The CDR3 DNA sequence: TGTGCCAGCAGCTTAGTGCCCGGGGGACGAAACACCATATATTTT.

The gene calls are TRBV30 and TRBJ1-2; possible D gene TRBD1, 6 bases. Between the trimmed V and J ends, which lost 3 bases and 6 bases, there was a span of 20 bases. The CDR3 runs to 15 residues. Germline lookup yields CDR1 GTSNPN and CDR2 SVGIG (reference sequence). The CDR3 nucleotides read TGTGCCTGGAGACTCAAGACAGGCCCGGTGCATGGCTACACCTTC. Translating it yields CAWRLKTGPVHGYTF.